Listed here are 22 T cell receptor beta chains from one sample, sequenced in a study of cytomegalovirus exposure and HLA in healthy donors. The PCR ran on 60 Vbeta and 13 Jbeta primers. Generated by immunoSEQ multiplex PCR, the TCRdb table keeps only in-frame clones and is missing some. The sample lists about 130,000 clones, around 73% occurring once. The sample comprised PBMCs. Receptors were obtained from a man aged 25 to 40 in good health and CMV-seropositive.

The rearrangement links TRBV28 to TRBJ1-5; D is perhaps TRBD1 (6 bases). The CDR3 totals 16 residues. V was clipped by 3 bases and J by 7 bases, with 19 bases between them. Germline V lookup: CDR1 MDHEN, CDR2 SYDVKM. CDR3 in amino acids: CASSFSRGAVPQPQHF. The DNA for the CDR3 is TGTGCCAGCAGTTTTAGTCGGGGGGCGGTTCCCCAGCCCCAGCATTTT.

The chain uses TRBV7-7 and TRBJ2-1; tentative D call: TRBD2 (5 bases). The CDR3 extends over 13 amino acids. The V end lost 2 bases, the J end lost 8 bases, and 10 bases lay between the germline ends. CDR1 SSHAT and CDR2 FNYEAQ come from the germline V gene (reference sequence). CDR3 region: CASSLNRGDEQFF. In DNA, the CDR3 is TGTGCCAGCAGCTTAAATCGGGGTGATGAGCAGTTCTTC.

V gene TRBV2 combines with J gene TRBJ2-5, with 11 positions matching TRBD1. Unmatched junction bases numbered 7, after V lost 4 bases and J lost 6 bases. The CDR3 extends over 15 amino acids. The germline gives CDR1 SNHLY, CDR2 FYNNEI. CDR3 sequence: CASSGRTGGAKTQYF. The CDR3 coding sequence is TGTGCCAGCAGTGGAAGGACAGGGGGCGCAAAGACCCAGTACTTC.

This chain's CDR3 is CASSVEQLHEQFF. CDR3 in DNA: TGTGCCAGCAGCGTAGAACAGCTTCATGAGCAGTTCTTC. This rearrangement joins TRBV9 to TRBJ2-1; D is uncertain. Germline CDR1 SGDLS, CDR2 YYNGEE. This CDR3 region has 13 residues. V was trimmed by 0 bases and J by 8 bases, leaving 9 bases between them.

This clone showed up just once. The chain employs TRBV25-1 and TRBJ1-2; 8 bases are shared with TRBD1. The CDR3 is 17 residues long. Germline trimming cut 6 bases from V and 4 bases from J; bases unmatched to any gene: 16. The germline CDR1 and CDR2 sequences are MGHDK and SYGVNS. In DNA, the CDR3 is TGTGCCAGCAGCGGAAGGGGACCGGGACAGGTGCCCTATGGCTACACCTTC. It codes for CASSGRGPGQVPYGYTF.

The chain uses TRBV30 and TRBJ2-7, with D possibly TRBD2 on 6 matching bases. Germline CDR1 reads GTSNPN; CDR2 reads SVGIG (reference sequence). V was pared by 6 bases and J by 0 bases, with 15 bases between. This CDR3 region has 14 residues. CDR3 nucleotide sequence: TGTGCCTGCCCTCGCGGAGGGGACTCCTACGAGCAGTACTTC. This gives the protein CACPRGGDSYEQYF.

The genes are TRBV27 and TRBJ2-7, with a tentative D call TRBD2 (6 bases). Trimming left V 3 bases short and J 4 bases short, with 10 bases between. Per the germline V gene, CDR1 is MNHEY and CDR2 is SMNVEV (reference sequence). The CDR3 is 13 residues long. CDR3 residues: CASSFGGRYEQYF. As DNA, the CDR3 is TGTGCCAGCAGTTTCGGAGGGAGGTACGAGCAGTACTTC.

The J gene is TRBJ2-5, the V gene TRBV25-1; D is perhaps TRBD2 (6 bases). This CDR3 contains 16 residues. CDR1 and CDR2 (germline): MGHDK, SYGVNS. The V end lost 4 bases, the J end lost 4 bases, and 19 bases lay between the germline ends. CDR3 amino acids: CASSGAVGGMRETQYF. CDR3 sequence (DNA): TGTGCCAGCAGTGGCGCCGTTGGAGGGATGAGAGAGACCCAGTACTTC. Combining the CDR3 with reference TRBV25-1 and TRBJ2-5 gives the whole variable domain EADIYQTPRYLVIGTGKKITLECSQTMGHDKMYWYQQDPGMELHLIHYSYGVNSTEKGDLSSESTVSRIRTEHFPLTLESARPSHTSQYLCASSGAVGGMRETQYFGPGTRLLVL.

V is TRBV2 and J is TRBJ2-7, with 11 nucleotides matching TRBD2. V dropped 10 bases and J dropped 4; count of bases not matched to a gene: 9. This CDR3 has 14 amino acids. The germline CDR1 and CDR2 sequences are SNHLY and FYNNEI. CDR3 bases: TGTGCCATCACCGGGACTAGCGGCCGGTACGAGCAGTACTTC. It is translated as CAITGTSGRYEQYF.

This clone was recorded a few times. This chain joins TRBV5-6 and TRBJ1-5, with D possibly TRBD1 on 6 matching bases. The CDR3 consists of 15 residues. Trimming left V 0 bases short and J 0 bases short, with 7 bases between. The germline V gene has CDR1 SGHDT and CDR2 YYEEEE. The CDR3 DNA follows: TGTGCCAGCAGCTTGGGGGGGCATAGCAATCAGCCCCAGCATTTT. Its translation is CASSLGGHSNQPQHF. Full variable domain (outside the CDR3, taken from reference TRBV5-6 and TRBJ1-5): DAGVTQSPTHLIKTRGQQVTLRCSPKSGHDTVSWYQQALGQGPQFIFQYYEEEERQRGNFPDRFSGHQFPNYSSELNVNALLLGDSALYLCASSLGGHSNQPQHFGDGTRLSIL.

This chain connects TRBV2 to TRBJ2-7, with TRBD2 matching 8 bases. Trimming cost V 8 bases and J 3 bases; bases outside gene matches: 6. The CDR3 extends over 13 amino acids. Germline V lookup: CDR1 SNHLY, CDR2 FYNNEI. The CDR3 region is CASLPGGRYEQYF. The CDR3 DNA reads TGTGCCAGCCTACCGGGGGGGCGCTACGAGCAGTACTTC.

This chain uses TRBV27 with TRBJ1-1, with 10 bases lining up with TRBD1. From germline, CDR1 is MNHEY and CDR2 SMNVEV (reference sequence). V gave up 11 bases and J gave up 1 base; unmatched junction bases: 10. The CDR3 has 15 residues. For the CDR3, the DNA is TGTGCCTCCACCCTGGGACAGGGGTCGAACACTGAAGCTTTCTTT. It codes for CASTLGQGSNTEAFF.

The genes are TRBV28 and TRBJ1-4; D gene unclear. CDR1 and CDR2 (germline): MDHEN, SYDVKM. This CDR3 region has 15 residues. The V gene lost 8 bases and the J gene lost 3 bases, with 16 bases spanning the gap. The CDR3 bases are TGTGCCAGCGTGTCAGGCAGTTTCCCTAATGAAAAACTGTTTTTT. Amino acids: CASVSGSFPNEKLFF.

This clone has only one observation. At the DNA level, this CDR3 is encoded by other sequences in the same sample as well. CDR3 protein: CASSVAAGTYEQYF. The CDR3, as DNA: TGTGCCAGCAGCGTTGCAGCGGGAACCTACGAGCAGTACTTC. V is TRBV9 and J is TRBJ2-7; 7 bases are a match to TRBD2. There are 14 residues in the CDR3. The V and J ends lost 2 bases and 2 bases, in that order; junction bases with no gene match: 4. Germline V gene data show CDR1 as SGDLS and CDR2 as YYNGEE.

The chain uses TRBV28 and TRBJ1-2; the match to TRBD1 covers 9 bases. The CDR3 length is 17 residues. The V and J ends lost 4 bases and 4 bases, in that order; junction bases with no gene match: 13. CDR1 is MDHEN, CDR2 SYDVKM, per germline. CDR3 sequence: CASSSTIQGASSYGYTF. DNA of the CDR3: TGTGCCAGCAGTTCGACGATACAGGGGGCAAGTTCCTATGGCTACACCTTC.

CDR3 DNA sequence: TGCGCCAGCAGCCACCAGACAGGGAGCAATCAGCCCCAGCATTTT. It translates to CASSHQTGSNQPQHF. The V and J genes are TRBV4-3 and TRBJ1-5; 7 nucleotides align to TRBD1. The V segment lost 3 bases and the J segment 1 base; nucleotides outside the gene matches: 3. There are 15 residues in the CDR3. Germline CDR1 reads LGHNA; CDR2 reads YSLEER.

The rearrangement joins TRBV4-2 to TRBJ2-7, with TRBD2 identical over 8 bases. V shed 0 bases and J 2 bases; nucleotides not matched to a gene: 3. The germline V gene encodes CDR1 LGHNA and CDR2 YNFKEQ. CDR3 length: 15 residues. CDR3 DNA sequence: TGTGCCAGCAGCCAAGATATAGCGGGAACCTACGAGCAGTACTTC. This codes for CASSQDIAGTYEQYF.

There are a few counts of this clone. Distinct nucleotide sequences in the sample also encode this CDR3. This sequence joins TRBV27 and TRBJ2-3, with 11 positions matching TRBD1. CDR1 and CDR2 (germline): MNHEY, SMNVEV (reference sequence). This CDR3 has 14 amino acids. J was trimmed by 4 bases and V by 5 bases; bases with no gene match: 2. The CDR3 region is CASSRTGGADTQYF. In DNA form, the CDR3 reads TGTGCCAGCAGTCGGACAGGGGGCGCAGATACGCAGTATTTT.

The chain employs TRBV5-6 and TRBJ2-5; 8 bases are shared with TRBD1. This CDR3 is 16 amino acids long. Germline V gives CDR1 SGHDT, CDR2 YYEEEE. After removal of 4 bases from V and 2 bases from J, the junction contained 10 bases not matched to a gene. Here the CDR3 reads CASSPRDRRTQETQYF. DNA for the CDR3: TGTGCCAGCAGCCCCCGGGACAGGCGGACACAAGAGACCCAGTACTTC.

The rearrangement joins TRBV2 to TRBJ2-2; D unresolved. CDR3 length: 15 amino acids. Trimming shortened V by 6 bases and J by 0 bases, and 11 bases separated the two germline ends. Germline V gives CDR1 SNHLY, CDR2 FYNNEI. The CDR3 DNA is TGTGCCAGCAGGGGTACGGAGTCGAACACCGGGGAGCTGTTTTTT. As protein: CASRGTESNTGELFF.

The V gene is TRBV4-2, the J gene TRBJ2-7, with D possibly TRBD1 on 6 matching bases. Germline assignment: CDR1 LGHNA and CDR2 YNFKEQ. Deletions cut 2 bases from V and 2 bases from J, with 10 bases between. This CDR3 comprises 14 residues. DNA for the CDR3: TGTGCCAGCAGCCAATACCAGGGGACCTACGAGCAGTACTTC. As protein: CASSQYQGTYEQYF.

In this sample, this clone turned up a few times. The genes are TRBV30 and TRBJ2-5, with D hard to call. The CDR3 runs 13 residues. Looked up from germline, CDR1 is GTSNPN and CDR2 is SVGIG (reference sequence). Trimming took 2 bases from V and 1 from J, leaving 8 bases between them. CDR3 sequence: CAWSKQFQETQYF. Here the CDR3 DNA reads TGTGCCTGGAGTAAACAGTTCCAAGAGACCCAGTACTTC. Using reference TRBV30 and TRBJ2-5 for the parts outside the CDR3, the full variable domain is SQTIHQWPATLVQPVGSPLSLECTVEGTSNPNLYWYRQAAGRGLQLLFYSVGIGQISSEVPQNLSASRPQDRQFILSSKKLLLSDSGFYLCAWSKQFQETQYFGPGTRLLVL.